Presented here are 3 T cell receptor beta chains from one specimen sequenced in a study of spatial heterogeneity in lung cancer. TCRdb recomputed calls from the 5' RACE reads with MiXCR, one row per CDR3 protein. The sample includes around 5,100 distinct CDR3 sequences, roughly 4.9% seen only once; the top ten take over 20%. Noted time point: sample taken at primary tumor resection. Study findings and constraints: Expanded alpha and beta TCR counts within tumors tracked tumor mutation counts.

The antigens of these receptors remain unknown. The sample here was lung tumor tissue, taken at surgery. Every receptor here comes from a male donor with early-stage non-small cell lung cancer.

This clonotype was recorded at least ten times. V usage is TRBV20-1 and J usage is TRBJ2-2, with no clear D. Per the germline V gene, CDR1 is DFQATT and CDR2 is SNEGSKA (reference sequence). V was clipped by 6 bases and J by 0 bases, with 11 bases between them. This CDR3 has 14 residues. In DNA, the CDR3 is TGCAGTGCCCCGGACGTAGCGAACACCGGGGAGCTGTTTTTT. It encodes CSAPDVANTGELFF.

Ten or more counts support this clonotype. This rearrangement joins TRBV27 to TRBJ2-5; 7 bases line up with TRBD2. This CDR3 has 14 amino acids. V shed 6 bases, J shed 2 bases, and the junction held 6 bases outside the gene matches. Looked up from germline, CDR1 is MNHEY and CDR2 is SMNVEV (reference sequence). DNA of the CDR3: TGTGCCAGCAGGGAGTGGGGGGGTCAAGAGACCCAGTACTTC. It is translated as CASREWGGQETQYF.

This clonotype was seen many times. V is TRBV18 and J is TRBJ1-3; D possibly corresponds to TRBD1 (5 bases). V lost 2 bases, J lost 4 bases, and 15 bases lay in between. The CDR3 is 16 amino acids. The germline V gene encodes CDR1 KGHSH and CDR2 LQKENI. The CDR3 DNA is TGTGCCAGCTCACCAATAGGGGACGTCTCCGGAAACACCATATATTTT. This translates into CASSPIGDVSGNTIYF.